This TCR beta chain was sequenced during a study of T cells in Graves' hyperthyroidism and ophthalmopathy. It was RNA transcripts that yielded the amplified TCR beta CDR3 regions. TCR CDR3 underwent first-round RT-PCR with the HTBI primer set. TCRdb ran MiXCR on the multiplex PCR reads and lists one entry per CDR3 protein. This sample has some 600,000 distinct CDR3 sequences; about 15% occur once, and the top ten carry roughly 5.7%. The CDR3 contains 19 residues. V lost 5 bases to trimming and J lost 5 bases; unmatched junction nucleotides: 13. About this clonotype itself: Antigen specificity is unknown.

General study findings and limits: A model of 13 V-J pairs discriminated ophthalmopathy from stable hyperthyroidism. The model identified upcoming ophthalmopathy a median 6.5 months ahead of onset.

Any patient presenting with uncontrolled infection, other autoimmune disease, pregnancy or lactation was left out. PBMCs came from around 9.7 ml fresh peripheral blood. Input material: blood. J is TRBJ2-2 and V is TRBV12-3 or TRBV12-4, with TRBD2 identical over 14 bases. The receptor's source is a woman younger than 45 with Graves' hyperthyroidism that later progressed to Graves' ophthalmopathy. For the CDR3, the DNA is TGTGCCAGCAGTCCGCTCGCCGGGACTAGCGGGAGTAGGACCGGGGAGCTGTTTTTT. Translation: CASSPLAGTSGSRTGELFF.